The clone carrying this T cell receptor beta chain was recorded at least ten times. Its antigen is not identified. The sample originates from a study of regulatory T cells in long-lasting Graves disease. Findings of the study overall: Segments TRBV28, TRBJ1-2 and TRBJ2-5 showed preferential usage in persistent disease. Accuracy was possibly reduced by small sample size.

Trimming took 6 bases from V and 5 from J; bases not matched to a gene: 9. Germline CDR1 SNHLY, CDR2 FYNNEI. CDR3 length equals 14 residues. To make TCR beta libraries, researchers used iRepertoire HTBI primers and Arm-PCR of CDR3 regions. TCRdb used MiXCR to reprocess the multiplex PCR reads, holding one entry per CDR3 protein. The profile shows roughly 530,000 distinct CDR3 sequences, roughly 15% of them singletons. Sample time point: newly diagnosed GD, antithyroid drugs for less than 3 months. Extracted PBMC RNA gave rise to the TCR library. The sample was also linked to a second study, of T cells in Graves' hyperthyroidism and ophthalmopathy. That source adds: During a first-round RT-PCR of the TCR CDR3, the HTBI primer set was used.

The sequence derives from a woman aged 40-65 years with Graves disease. This chain links TRBV2 with TRBJ1-1; 7 bases agree with TRBD1. Sequencing used peripheral blood mononuclear cells (PBMCs), obtained at new diagnosis, from a patient treated with antithyroid drugs. Here the CDR3 DNA reads TGTGCCAGCAGCTCAACAGGGGTATCGACTGAAGCTTTCTTT. Amino acid sequence: CASSSTGVSTEAFF.